Below, 20 T cell receptor beta chains from the same sample are listed, as sequenced in a study of CD8 T cells in ankylosing spondylitis. TCRdb re-called the 5' RACE reads through MiXCR, storing one row per CDR3 protein. The sample holds just under 550,000 distinct CDR3 sequences; roughly 13% are singletons and the top ten take almost 7%. Study-level points and caveats: Ankylosing spondylitis blood seemed to carry a telltale TCR beta motif made of several highly homologous variants.

These receptors have no identified antigens. The sequenced material came from blood, either unsorted or a sorted T cell fraction (not recorded which). These receptors were collected from a male donor with ankylosing spondylitis.

In this sample, this clonotype turned up many times. The genes are TRBV12-3 or TRBV12-4 and TRBJ1-2, with D possibly matching TRBD1 (6 bases). This CDR3 has 14 amino acids. Trimming cost V 6 bases and J 5 bases, with 16 bases left between them. CDR3 protein: CASSPGRGSYGYTF. For the CDR3, the DNA is TGTGCCAGCAGCCCCGGCAGGGGAAGTTATGGCTACACCTTC.

This clonotype showed up many times. The V and J genes are TRBV5-6 and TRBJ2-3; possibly TRBD2 for D (5 bases). V was clipped by 4 bases and J by 0 bases, with 12 bases between them. Germline V gene data show CDR1 as SGHDT and CDR2 as YYEEEE. The CDR3 runs to 15 residues. The CDR3 coding sequence is TGTGCCAGCAGCCGTAGCGCTTCTAGCACAGATACGCAGTATTTT. Residues: CASSRSASSTDTQYF. The complete variable domain, with remaining parts taken from reference TRBV5-6 and TRBJ2-3, reads DAGVTQSPTHLIKTRGQQVTLRCSPKSGHDTVSWYQQALGQGPQFIFQYYEEEERQRGNFPDRFSGHQFPNYSSELNVNALLLGDSALYLCASSRSASSTDTQYFGPGTRLTVL.

A few counts support this clonotype. The V call is TRBV12-3 or TRBV12-4, the J call TRBJ1-2, with D possibly being TRBD1 (6 bases). This CDR3 region has 14 residues. Trimming shortened V by 3 bases and J by 11 bases, and 19 bases separated the two germline ends. CDR3: CASSLTGGRSGYTF. DNA of the CDR3: TGTGCCAGCAGTTTGACAGGCGGACGTTCCGGTTACACCTTC.

This clonotype appeared many times. V usage is TRBV27 and J usage is TRBJ2-3; 9 bases map to TRBD2. With V trimmed by 4 bases and J by 3 bases, 8 bases remained unmatched. CDR1 is MNHEY and CDR2 is SMNVEV in the germline V gene (reference sequence). The CDR3 has 16 amino acids. The CDR3 spells CASSSLAGGITDTQYF. The DNA of the CDR3 is TGTGCCAGCAGTTCCCTTGCGGGGGGGATTACAGATACGCAGTATTTT.

This clonotype was counted at least ten times. The chain carries TRBV11-2 and TRBJ2-1; D perhaps matches TRBD1 (5 bases). Per germline, CDR1 SGHAT and CDR2 FQNNGV. Deletions cut 0 bases from V and 7 bases from J, with 10 bases between. The CDR3 is 14 residues long. The DNA for the CDR3 is TGTGCCAGCAGCTTAGAAAGGGGTGTGAATGAGCAGTTCTTC. This gives the protein CASSLERGVNEQFF.

The CDR3: CSVDWGGQGVTEAFF. The CDR3 bases are TGCAGCGTTGATTGGGGTGGGCAGGGAGTCACTGAAGCTTTCTTT. The V and J genes are TRBV29-1 and TRBJ1-1, with D possibly matching TRBD1 (5 bases). There are 15 residues in the CDR3. V lost 3 bases to trimming and J lost 4 bases, with 18 bases between them. Germline assignment: CDR1 SQVTM and CDR2 ANQGSEA.

This chain connects TRBV2 to TRBJ2-1; 8 bases fit TRBD2. This CDR3 comprises 14 residues. From germline, CDR1 is SNHLY and CDR2 FYNNEI. In nucleotides, the CDR3 is TGTTCCATAAAAAGCGGGAGCTCCTACAATGAGCAGTTCTTC. It is translated as CSIKSGSSYNEQFF.

The CDR3 region has the DNA TGTGCCACCAGTGGGACAGGGGGCGCCGGGGAGACCCAGTACTTC. This translates into CATSGTGGAGETQYF. This chain uses TRBV24-1 with TRBJ2-5, with 11 nucleotides matching TRBD1. The V gene's germline CDR1 is KGHDR and CDR2 SFDVKD. The ends lost 5 bases at V and 5 bases at J; junction bases unmatched: 6. The CDR3 is made up of 15 amino acids.

This rearrangement joins TRBV11-2 to TRBJ2-3, with 7 nucleotides matching TRBD1. CDR1 is SGHAT, CDR2 FQNNGV, per germline. The trim removed 5 bases at V and 6 bases at J, leaving 5 bases unmatched. The CDR3 consists of 13 residues. CDR3 in amino acids: CASSTGQRDTQYF. Written as DNA, the CDR3 is TGTGCCAGCAGCACGGGACAGAGGGATACGCAGTATTTT.

This clonotype was recorded at least ten times. This rearrangement joins TRBV5-1 to TRBJ2-1; tentative D call: TRBD1 (6 bases). V lost 0 bases and J lost 8, with 12 bases in between. There are 14 residues in the CDR3. Germline loops: CDR1 SGHRS, CDR2 YFSETQ. For the CDR3, the DNA is TGCGCCAGCAGCTTGGGCCAGAGACAGGATGAGCAGTTCTTC. As protein: CASSLGQRQDEQFF.

This clonotype showed up just a few times. The chain joins TRBV7-9 to TRBJ2-7, with 8 bases identical to TRBD1. Germline CDR1 SEHNR, CDR2 FQNEAQ (reference sequence). The CDR3 runs 13 residues. The junction had 8 bases not matched to a gene; V was cut back by 11 bases and J by 2 bases. The chain's CDR3 is CASDRGQTYEQYF. CDR3 bases: TGTGCCTCTGACAGGGGACAAACCTACGAGCAGTACTTC.

The chain is built from TRBV6-1 and TRBJ1-5, with D tentatively TRBD1 (6 bases). Trimming cost V 5 bases and J 6 bases, with 14 bases left between them. The CDR3 contains 14 residues. Germline loops: CDR1 MNHNS, CDR2 SASEGT. Written as DNA, the CDR3 is TGTGCCAGCAGTAGGCGGGACACAAGTCAGCCCCAGCATTTT. As protein: CASSRRDTSQPQHF.

Only a few counts were recorded for this clonotype. This chain connects TRBV5-1 to TRBJ2-5; D possibly corresponds to TRBD2 (6 bases). V was shortened by 7 bases and J by 9 bases, with 28 bases between the two germline ends. Germline V gene data show CDR1 as SGHRS and CDR2 as YFSETQ. There are 16 residues in the CDR3. CDR3 DNA sequence: TGCGCCAGCTCCAACCCCGGGACTGAGGAAATAGGGGCCCAGTACTTC. Protein sequence: CASSNPGTEEIGAQYF.

This clonotype has only a few counts. The V call is TRBV20-1, the J call TRBJ2-5; 9 nucleotides match TRBD2. The trim removed 1 base at V and 1 base at J, leaving 16 bases unmatched. The CDR3 is 19 amino acids. The V gene's germline CDR1 is DFQATT and CDR2 SNEGSKA (reference sequence). In DNA, the CDR3 is TGCAGTGCTAGAGCGATTCCGACTAGCGGTGGAGGACTCCAAGAGACCCAGTACTTC. Translating gives CSARAIPTSGGGLQETQYF.

The genes are TRBV3-1 and TRBJ2-1, with 7 nucleotides matching TRBD1. Germline CDR1 and CDR2: LGHDT and YNNKEL (reference sequence). The CDR3 length is 17 residues. Trimming at V came to 0 bases and at J to 6 bases, leaving 11 bases not matched to a gene. CDR3 residues: CASSQDLMAKGANEQFF. The CDR3 DNA reads as TGTGCCAGCAGCCAAGATCTGATGGCCAAGGGGGCCAATGAGCAGTTCTTC.

This clonotype has only a few counts. V usage is TRBV20-1 and J usage is TRBJ1-6; D is uncertain. V lost 0 bases, J lost 5 bases, and 11 bases lay in between. The CDR3 loop spans 15 amino acids. CDR1 is DFQATT and CDR2 is SNEGSKA in the germline V gene (reference sequence). CDR3 sequence reads: CSARDPSLNNSPLHF. The CDR3 bases are TGCAGTGCTAGAGATCCTTCCCTGAATAATTCACCCCTCCACTTT.

This clonotype occurred many times. The genes are TRBV2 and TRBJ2-2; 11 bases are shared with TRBD1. Losses at the gene ends were 4 bases for V and 4 bases for J; bases not matched to a gene: 2. Germline V lookup: CDR1 SNHLY, CDR2 FYNNEI. This CDR3 has 15 amino acids. CDR3: CASSGDRGVTGELFF. The CDR3 DNA is TGTGCCAGCAGTGGGGACAGGGGGGTCACCGGGGAGCTGTTTTTT.

There are a few counts of this clonotype. The V call is TRBV5-1, the J call TRBJ2-2; D is uncertain. CDR1 and CDR2 (germline): SGHRS, YFSETQ. This CDR3 region has 15 residues. Trimming cost V 0 bases and J 4 bases, with 10 bases left between them. The CDR3 reads CASSLDSSTTGELFF. The DNA for the CDR3 is TGCGCCAGCAGCTTGGATAGTAGTACCACCGGGGAGCTGTTTTTT.

In its sample, this clonotype was seen once. Possible read error: a much larger clone is one base away. The final CDR3 position lacks the conserved phenylalanine or tryptophan, pointing to a likely read error. V usage is TRBV5-1 and J usage is TRBJ2-2; the match to TRBD2 covers 7 bases. The trim removed 6 bases at V and 7 bases at J, leaving 9 bases unmatched. Germline V lookup: CDR1 SGHRS, CDR2 YFSETQ. The CDR3 loop spans 14 amino acids. CDR3 nucleotide sequence: TGCGCCAGCACCCCCTCCAGCGGGATCGGGGAGCTGTTTTTA. Encoded protein: CASTPSSGIGELFL.

This clonotype has more than one count but fewer than ten. The chain carries TRBV9 and TRBJ2-2; 7 positions match TRBD2. CDR3 length equals 15 residues. J gave up 6 bases and V 0 bases, and 5 bases lay outside the gene matches. Germline V CDR1 and CDR2: SGDLS, YYNGEE. The CDR3 loop is CASSVAGGEPGELFF. The CDR3 DNA reads as TGTGCCAGCAGCGTAGCTGGGGGGGAGCCCGGGGAGCTGTTTTTT.